A selection of T cell receptor beta chains follows, all from one sample in a study of cytomegalovirus exposure and HLA in healthy donors. TCRdb keeps only in-frame clones here, not all; method: immunoSEQ multiplex PCR. The table has 150,000 to 200,000 clones, roughly 80% seen once. Sequencing used PBMCs. Every receptor here comes from a woman under 30 in good health and CMV-seronegative. Both conserved end residues are trimmed from each CDR3.

j_gene: TRBJ1-1; v_gene: TRBV7-9; CDR3aa: ASSLGPQGVKTEAF
j_gene: TRBJ2-2; v_gene: TRBV5-6; CDR3aa: ASSGSWTGNTGELF
j_gene: TRBJ1-1; v_gene: TRBV2; CDR3aa: ASSEKTGLATEAF
j_gene: TRBJ2-7; v_gene: TRBV6-1; CDR3aa: ASAQGSTYEQY
j_gene: TRBJ2-5; v_gene: TRBV29-1; CDR3aa: SVVWTEGMETQY
j_gene: TRBJ2-7; v_gene: TRBV5-6; CDR3aa: ASSLGREQY
j_gene: TRBJ2-2; v_gene: TRBV19; CDR3aa: ASRNDRADGELF
j_gene: TRBJ1-2; v_gene: TRBV5-4; CDR3aa: AGNWGQAQRGYT
j_gene: TRBJ2-7; v_gene: TRBV18; CDR3aa: ASSPDGNEQY
j_gene: TRBJ2-1; v_gene: TRBV7-9; CDR3aa: ASTLRTGTGAWEQF
j_gene: TRBJ2-3; v_gene: TRBV7-9; CDR3aa: ASSPAGTSVDTQY
j_gene: TRBJ2-1; v_gene: TRBV4-3; CDR3aa: ASSRGTTYNEQF
j_gene: TRBJ1-6; v_gene: TRBV7-8; CDR3aa: AARAGENSPLH
j_gene: TRBJ2-7; v_gene: TRBV6-1; CDR3aa: ASSEGTSFYEQY
j_gene: TRBJ2-2; v_gene: TRBV2; CDR3aa: ASSAGLAGGPRYTGELF
j_gene: TRBJ2-1; v_gene: TRBV4-3; CDR3aa: ASSPRRSGTSYNEQF
j_gene: TRBJ1-2; v_gene: TRBV29-1; CDR3aa: SSYQGNYGYT
j_gene: TRBJ2-7; v_gene: TRBV23-1; CDR3aa: ASSPLPQGRSEQY
j_gene: TRBJ2-1; v_gene: TRBV19; CDR3aa: ASSRIEQF
j_gene: TRBJ1-5; v_gene: TRBV7-2; CDR3aa: ASSFTDSNQPQH
j_gene: TRBJ1-2; v_gene: TRBV6-5; CDR3aa: ASSRPRTSFYGYT
j_gene: TRBJ2-5; v_gene: TRBV10-3; CDR3aa: AISESGTSPQY
j_gene: TRBJ2-7; v_gene: TRBV7-9; CDR3aa: ASSTGAGVGEQY
j_gene: TRBJ2-1; v_gene: TRBV27; CDR3aa: ASSLLPGAYNEQF
j_gene: TRBJ2-3; v_gene: TRBV13; CDR3aa: ASSLEAGGSTDTQY